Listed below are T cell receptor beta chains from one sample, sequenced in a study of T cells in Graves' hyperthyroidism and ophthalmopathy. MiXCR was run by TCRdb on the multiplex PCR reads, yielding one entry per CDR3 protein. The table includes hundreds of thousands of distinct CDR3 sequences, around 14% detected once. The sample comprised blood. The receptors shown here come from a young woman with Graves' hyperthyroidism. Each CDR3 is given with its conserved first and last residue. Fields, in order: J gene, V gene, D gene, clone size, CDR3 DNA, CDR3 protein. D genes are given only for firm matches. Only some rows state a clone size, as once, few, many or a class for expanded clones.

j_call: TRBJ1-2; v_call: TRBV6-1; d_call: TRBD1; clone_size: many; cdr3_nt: TGTGCCAGCAGTGCAACCAGGGGGCTATCACCCTATGGCTACACCTTC; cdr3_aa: CASSATRGLSPYGYTF
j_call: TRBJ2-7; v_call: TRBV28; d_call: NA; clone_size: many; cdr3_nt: TGTGCCAGCAGTTTATATGGGCTTTTATACGAGCAGTACTTC; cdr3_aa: CASSLYGLLYEQYF
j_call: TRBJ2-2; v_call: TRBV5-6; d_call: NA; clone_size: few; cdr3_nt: TGTGCCAGCAGCTTTCCGGCGGCGGCAACACCCGGGGAGCTGTTTTTT; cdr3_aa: CASSFPAAATPGELFF
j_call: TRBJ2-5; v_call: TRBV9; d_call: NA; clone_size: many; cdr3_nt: TGTGCCAGCAGCACCGAGGGGGTAGTTCAAGAGACCCAGTACTTC; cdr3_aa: CASSTEGVVQETQYF
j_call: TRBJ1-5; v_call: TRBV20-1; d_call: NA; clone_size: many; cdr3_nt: TGCAGTGCTAGTAGGGGCAGCAATCAGCCCCAGCATTTT; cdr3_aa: CSASRGSNQPQHF
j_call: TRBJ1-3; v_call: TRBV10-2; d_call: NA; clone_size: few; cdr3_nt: TGCGCCAGCAGTGGTAAAGGCACTGGAAACACCATATATTTT; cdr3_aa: CASSGKGTGNTIYF
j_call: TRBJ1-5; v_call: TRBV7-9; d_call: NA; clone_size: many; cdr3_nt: TGTGCCAGCAGCTTAGCCACCGGGATACACGGGAATCAGCCCCAGCATTTT; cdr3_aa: CASSLATGIHGNQPQHF
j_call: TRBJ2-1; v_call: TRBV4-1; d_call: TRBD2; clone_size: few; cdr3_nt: TGCGCCAGCAGGTCCGGCGGGGGGAATGAGCAGTTCTTC; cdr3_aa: CASRSGGGNEQFF
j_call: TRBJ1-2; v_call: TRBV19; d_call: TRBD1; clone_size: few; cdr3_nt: TGTGCCAGTAGGGACAGGGGACGCGGCTACACCTTC; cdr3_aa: CASRDRGRGYTF
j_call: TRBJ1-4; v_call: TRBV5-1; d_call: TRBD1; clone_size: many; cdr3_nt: TGCGCCAGCCGCCGGGACAGGGTTCGGACTAATGAAAAACTGTTTTTT; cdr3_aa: CASRRDRVRTNEKLFF
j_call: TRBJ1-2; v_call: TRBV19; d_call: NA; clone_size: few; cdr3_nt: TGTGCCAGTACCCAAACGGGGGGGACTGGCCCTCAGGGCTACACCTTC; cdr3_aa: CASTQTGGTGPQGYTF
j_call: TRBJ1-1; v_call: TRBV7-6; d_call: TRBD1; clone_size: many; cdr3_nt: TGTGCCAGCAGCCCCTACTCAGGGGGCACTGAAGCTTTCTTT; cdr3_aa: CASSPYSGGTEAFF
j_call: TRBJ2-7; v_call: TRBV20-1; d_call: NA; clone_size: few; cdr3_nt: TGCAGTGCTACGATGGCCTACGAGCAGTACTTC; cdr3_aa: CSATMAYEQYF
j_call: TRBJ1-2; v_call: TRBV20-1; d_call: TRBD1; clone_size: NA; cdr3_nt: TGCAGTGCTAGTGGACAGGGTACTAGCTATGGCTACACCTTC; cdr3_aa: CSASGQGTSYGYTF
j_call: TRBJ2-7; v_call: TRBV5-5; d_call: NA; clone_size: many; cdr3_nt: TGTGCCAGCAGCTTGGACAAACCGGGTCCCTACGAGCAGTACTTC; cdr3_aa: CASSLDKPGPYEQYF
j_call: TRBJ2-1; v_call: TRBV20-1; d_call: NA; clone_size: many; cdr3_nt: TGCAGTGCTAGTAAGACTCCCGCGGGCTCCTACAATGAGCAGTTCTTC; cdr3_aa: CSASKTPAGSYNEQFF
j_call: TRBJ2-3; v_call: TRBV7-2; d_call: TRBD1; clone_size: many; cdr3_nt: TGTGCCAGCAGCGCAGGGGGATCCAATCTTTATACGCAGTATTTT; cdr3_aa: CASSAGGSNLYTQYF
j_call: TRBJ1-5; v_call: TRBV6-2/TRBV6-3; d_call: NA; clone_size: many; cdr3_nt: TGTGCCAGCAGTTACGGAGGAGACGGCAATCAGCCCCAGCATTTT; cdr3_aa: CASSYGGDGNQPQHF
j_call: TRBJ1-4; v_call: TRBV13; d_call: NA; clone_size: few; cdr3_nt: TGTGCCAGCAGCGCCTCCGGGGTCCGTAATGAAAAACTGTTTTTT; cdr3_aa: CASSASGVRNEKLFF
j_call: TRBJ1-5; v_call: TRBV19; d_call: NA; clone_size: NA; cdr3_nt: TGTGCCAGTAGTATCTGGCAGGTCTACACTCAGCCCCAGCATTTT; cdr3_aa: CASSIWQVYTQPQHF
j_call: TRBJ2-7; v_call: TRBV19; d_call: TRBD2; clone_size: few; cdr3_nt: TGTGCCAGTAGTACCCTAGCGGGAGGCGGAGAGCAGTACTTC; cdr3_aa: CASSTLAGGGEQYF
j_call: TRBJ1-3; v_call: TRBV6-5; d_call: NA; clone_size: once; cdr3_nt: TGTGCCAGCAGTTACTCGCGAGTCGGGAACACCATATATTTT; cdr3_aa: CASSYSRVGNTIYF
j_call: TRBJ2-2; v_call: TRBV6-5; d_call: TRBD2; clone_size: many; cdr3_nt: TGTGCCAGCAGTTACCGGACTAGCGGGACCACCGGGGAGCTGTTTTTT; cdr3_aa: CASSYRTSGTTGELFF
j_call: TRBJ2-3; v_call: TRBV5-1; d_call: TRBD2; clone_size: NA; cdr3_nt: TGCGCCAGCAGCTTAAGGACTAGCGGGAGTCGGACAGATACGCAGTATTTT; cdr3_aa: CASSLRTSGSRTDTQYF
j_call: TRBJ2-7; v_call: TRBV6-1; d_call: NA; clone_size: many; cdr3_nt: TGTGCCAGCAGTACGGGGGAAGCGGTAGAGCAGTACTTC; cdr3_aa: CASSTGEAVEQYF
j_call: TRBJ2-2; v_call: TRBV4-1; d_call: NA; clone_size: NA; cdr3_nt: TGCGCCAGCAGCCCCACGGCAGGGAGGCACGGGGAGCTGTTTTTT; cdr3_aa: CASSPTAGRHGELFF
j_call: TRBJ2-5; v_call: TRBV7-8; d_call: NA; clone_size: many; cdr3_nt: TGTGCCAGCAGCCCCGACGGGACCCAGTACTTC; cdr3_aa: CASSPDGTQYF
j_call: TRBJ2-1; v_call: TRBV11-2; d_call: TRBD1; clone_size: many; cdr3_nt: TGTGCCAGCAGCCACTGGACAGGGGCTAATGAGCAGTTCTTC; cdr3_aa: CASSHWTGANEQFF
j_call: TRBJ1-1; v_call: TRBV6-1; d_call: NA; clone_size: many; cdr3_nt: TGTGCCAGCAAGGGCAGGACGAACACTGAAGCTTTCTTT; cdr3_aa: CASKGRTNTEAFF
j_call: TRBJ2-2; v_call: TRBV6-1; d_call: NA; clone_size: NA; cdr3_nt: TGTGCCAGCAGGCGTTTTAACACCGGGGAGCTGTTTTTT; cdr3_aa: CASRRFNTGELFF
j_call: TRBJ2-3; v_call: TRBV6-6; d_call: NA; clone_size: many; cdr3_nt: TGTGCCAGCAGTTACTCCCCCTACTACACAGATACGCAGTATTTT; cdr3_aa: CASSYSPYYTDTQYF
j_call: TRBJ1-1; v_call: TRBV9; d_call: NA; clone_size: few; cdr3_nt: TGTGCCAGCAGCGTAGTTGCGGAGAACACTGAAGCTTTCTTT; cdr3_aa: CASSVVAENTEAFF
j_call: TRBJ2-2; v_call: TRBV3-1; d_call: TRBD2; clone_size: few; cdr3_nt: TGTGCCAGCAGCTCTGGACTAGCGGGAGGGACCGGGGAGCTGTTTTTT; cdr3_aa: CASSSGLAGGTGELFF
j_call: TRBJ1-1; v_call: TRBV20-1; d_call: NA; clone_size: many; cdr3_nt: TGCAGTGCTAGGAGGGCCAGTGGGGGGGCTGAAGCTTTCTTT; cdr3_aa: CSARRASGGAEAFF
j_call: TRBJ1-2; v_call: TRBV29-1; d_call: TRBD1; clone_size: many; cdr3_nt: TGCAGCGTTGATAAGGGGGCAGGCTATGGCTACACCTTC; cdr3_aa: CSVDKGAGYGYTF
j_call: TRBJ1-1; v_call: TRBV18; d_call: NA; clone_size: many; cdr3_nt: TGTGCCAGCTCACCAAATCCAGGGAACACTGAAGCTTTCTTT; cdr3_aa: CASSPNPGNTEAFF
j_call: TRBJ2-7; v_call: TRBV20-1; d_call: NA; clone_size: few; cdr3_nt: TGCAGTGCTAGAGATTATGATTTTCAGGGTTCCTACGAGCAGTACTTC; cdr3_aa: CSARDYDFQGSYEQYF
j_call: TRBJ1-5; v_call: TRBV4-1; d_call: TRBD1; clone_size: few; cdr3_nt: TGCGCCAGCAGCTCAGAACCGGGACAGGGAGGGGGTCAGCCCCAGCATTTT; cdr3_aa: CASSSEPGQGGGQPQHF
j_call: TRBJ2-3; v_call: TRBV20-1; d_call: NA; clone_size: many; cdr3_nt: TGCAGTGCTAGCGGCCCAACGGAAGGAGGCACAGATACGCAGTATTTT; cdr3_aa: CSASGPTEGGTDTQYF
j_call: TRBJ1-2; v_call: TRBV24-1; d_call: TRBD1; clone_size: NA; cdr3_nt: TGTGCCACCAGTGATACAAAAGACAGGGATAGACCCTATGGCTACACCTTC; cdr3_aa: CATSDTKDRDRPYGYTF
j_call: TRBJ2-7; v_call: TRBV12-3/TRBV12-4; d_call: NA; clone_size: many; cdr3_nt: TGTGCCAGCAGTTCTGGGACCCTATTGCGGCAGTACTTC; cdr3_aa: CASSSGTLLRQYF
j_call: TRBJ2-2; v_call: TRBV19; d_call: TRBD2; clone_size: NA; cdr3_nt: TGTGCCAGTAGTATAAGCGGGAGCCGGACCGGGGAGCTGTTTTTT; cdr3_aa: CASSISGSRTGELFF
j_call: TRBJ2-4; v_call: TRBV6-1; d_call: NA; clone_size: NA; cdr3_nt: TGTGCCAGCAGCGAAGCCGGAGTTGGGTCAAACATTCAGTACTTC; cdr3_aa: CASSEAGVGSNIQYF
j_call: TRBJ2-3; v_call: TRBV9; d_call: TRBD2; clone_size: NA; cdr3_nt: TGTGCCAGCAGCGCCCTGGGACTAGCGGGAGTCACAGATACGCAGTATTTT; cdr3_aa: CASSALGLAGVTDTQYF
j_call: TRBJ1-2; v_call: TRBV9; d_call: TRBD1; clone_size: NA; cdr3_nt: TGTGCCAGCAGCGCGTGGACAGGGGGCGGCTACACCTTC; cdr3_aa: CASSAWTGGGYTF
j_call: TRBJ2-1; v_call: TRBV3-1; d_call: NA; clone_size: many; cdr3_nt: TGTGCCAGCAGCCCTGACGAGGGATCCTACAATGAGCAGTTCTTC; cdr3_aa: CASSPDEGSYNEQFF
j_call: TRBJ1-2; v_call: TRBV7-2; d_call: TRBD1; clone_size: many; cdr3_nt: TGTGCCAGCAGCTCCCCACAGGGGGTACAGGATGGCTACACCTTC; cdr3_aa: CASSSPQGVQDGYTF